Below are 21 T cell receptor beta chains sequenced from a single sample in a study of blood T cell repertoires in COVID-19. Using immunoSEQ multiplex PCR, the repertoire was profiled, and TCRdb retains in-frame clones only, with some absent. The sample lists about 200,000 clones; about 88% were seen once. Sequencing was performed on peripheral blood. The receptors come from a man aged 45-65 years with COVID-19, enrolled during active disease.

This clone was seen ten or more times. The chain links TRBV4-1 to TRBJ1-4, with D possibly TRBD1 on 5 matching bases. The CDR3 totals 15 residues. The ends were cut back, 5 bases at V and 1 base at J, with 11 bases in the middle. Germline values: CDR1 MGHRA, CDR2 YSYEKL. Written as DNA, the CDR3 is TGCGCCAGCAGCTTTATCGGGGGAACTAATGAAAAACTGTTTTTT. It yields the protein CASSFIGGTNEKLFF.

The rearrangement links TRBV3-1 (or the pseudogene TRBV3-2) to TRBJ2-6; 9 bases are shared with TRBD1. CDR3 size: 16 residues. Germline CDR1 LGHDT, CDR2 YNNKEL (reference sequence). Losses at the gene ends were 4 bases for V and 4 bases for J; bases not matched to a gene: 5. The CDR3 spells CASSPGTGKGANVLTF. CDR3 in DNA: TGTGCCAGCAGCCCTGGGACAGGGAAAGGGGCCAACGTCCTGACTTTC.

The chain recombines TRBV7-9 with TRBJ2-7; 9 nucleotides match TRBD2. The CDR3 is 15 amino acids. Germline V lookup: CDR1 SEHNR, CDR2 FQNEAQ (reference sequence). V gave up 1 base and J gave up 0 bases; unmatched junction bases: 1. DNA of the CDR3: TGTGCCAGCAGCTTAGTAGCGGGGGCCTCCTACGAGCAGTACTTC. This encodes CASSLVAGASYEQYF. The variable domain in full, completed from reference TRBV7-9 and TRBJ2-7, reads DTGVSQNPRHKITKRGQNVTFRCDPISEHNRLYWYRQTLGQGPEFLTYFQNEAQLEKSRLLSDRFSAERPKGSFSTLEIQRTEQGDSAMYLCASSLVAGASYEQYFGPGTRLTVT.

CDR3 coding DNA: TGTGCCAGCAGTCCCGGGGGGCCCTACAATGAGCAGTTCTTC. Its protein is CASSPGGPYNEQFF. V and J are TRBV7-3 and TRBJ2-1; D may be TRBD2 (7 bases). This CDR3 is built from 14 residues. The germline gives CDR1 SGHTA, CDR2 FQGTGA. V was pared by 6 bases and J by 2 bases, with 11 bases between.

The rearrangement links TRBV6-5 to TRBJ2-7, with D perhaps TRBD1 (6 bases). This CDR3 contains 14 residues. Germline loops: CDR1 MNHEY, CDR2 SVGAGI. Trimming took off 6 bases at V and 5 bases at J, with 17 bases between the two ends. CDR3 coding DNA: TGTGCCAGCAGATTCACCGGGACACCAGACGAGCAGTACTTC. Its protein product is CASRFTGTPDEQYF.

CDR3 region: CASSATRGANVLTF. The CDR3 nucleotides read TGTGCCAGCAGCGCTACCCGTGGGGCCAACGTCCTGACTTTC. The gene calls are TRBV5-4 and TRBJ2-6; D is undetermined. Germline loops: CDR1 SGHNT, CDR2 YYREEE (reference sequence). V lost 4 bases, J lost 3 bases, and 8 bases lay in between. The CDR3 consists of 14 residues. Full variable domain (remainder filled in from reference TRBV5-4 and TRBJ2-6): ETGVTQSPTHLIKTRGQQVTLRCSSQSGHNTVSWYQQALGQGPQFIFQYYREEENGRGNFPPRFSGLQFPNYSSELNVNALELDDSALYLCASSATRGANVLTFGAGSRLTVL.

This clone was observed a handful of times. V is TRBV23-1 and J is TRBJ2-2, with 7 bases that match TRBD1. TRBV23-1 is an ORF, with its function uncertain. The CDR3 has 16 amino acids. V gave up 5 bases and J gave up 1 base; unmatched junction bases: 7. The CDR3 loop reads CASSTTGLKNTGELFF. CDR3 DNA sequence: TGCGCCAGCAGTACGACAGGGCTGAAGAACACCGGGGAGCTGTTTTTT.

The J gene is TRBJ1-6, the V gene TRBV18; TRBD1 might be the D (5 bases). Per germline, CDR1 KGHSH and CDR2 LQKENI. V lost 3 bases, J lost 10 bases, and 13 bases lay in between. The length of the CDR3 is 14 residues. The CDR3 DNA reads TGTGCCAGCTCACCGGCGGAGCGGGGGTCACCCCTCCACTTT. Translating gives CASSPAERGSPLHF.

In this sample, this clone turned up a few times. The rearrangement joins TRBV4-2 to TRBJ1-1, with 7 nucleotides matching TRBD1. The CDR3 is 13 residues long. Germline V gives CDR1 LGHNA, CDR2 YNFKEQ. V was pared by 5 bases and J by 3 bases, with 3 bases of the junction left unmatched. The CDR3 is CASSYDRDTEAFF. DNA of the CDR3: TGTGCCAGCAGCTATGACAGGGACACTGAAGCTTTCTTT.

This rearrangement joins TRBV28 to TRBJ2-7; D may be TRBD1 (6 bases). Per germline, CDR1 MDHEN and CDR2 SYDVKM. The CDR3 length is 14 residues. Trimming removed 3 bases from V and 5 bases from J, with 14 bases in between. The CDR3 spells CASSLSRGFNEQYF. The CDR3 region has the DNA TGTGCCAGCAGTTTGTCCAGGGGATTCAACGAGCAGTACTTC.

The chain employs TRBV18 and TRBJ2-3, with D perhaps matching TRBD1 (6 bases). This CDR3 is built from 14 residues. The germline gives CDR1 KGHSH, CDR2 LQKENI. Trimming removed 4 bases at V and 0 bases at J, with 8 bases between. Here the CDR3 DNA reads TGTGCCAGCTCACGGACAGAGAGCACAGATACGCAGTATTTT. Protein sequence: CASSRTESTDTQYF.

The chain links TRBV29-1 to TRBJ2-1; D is possibly TRBD2 (5 bases). Between the trimmed V and J ends, which lost 6 bases and 2 bases, there was a span of 17 bases. The CDR3 is 15 amino acids. The V gene's germline CDR1 is SQVTM and CDR2 ANQGSEA. CDR3 coding DNA: TGCAGCGTCCTCGGACTCGTTGCGACCTACAATGAGCAGTTCTTC. Amino acids: CSVLGLVATYNEQFF.

This clone was observed a few times. The rearrangement links TRBV6-5 to TRBJ2-7, with 9 bases identical to TRBD2. CDR1 is MNHEY and CDR2 is SVGAGI in the germline V gene. V trimming: 7 bases; J trimming: 6 bases; junction bases outside the gene matches: 10. CDR3 length: 14 amino acids. The CDR3 coding sequence is TGTGCCAGCATCGGCGGGAGGGAGTCTGGCGAGCAGTACTTC. It encodes CASIGGRESGEQYF.

The rearrangement joins TRBV9 to TRBJ2-5; D is perhaps TRBD1 (6 bases). This CDR3 region has 14 residues. Germline V gene sequence: CDR1 SGDLS, CDR2 YYNGEE. The germline V and J ends were trimmed by 4 bases and 2 bases, with 12 bases remaining between them. DNA of the CDR3: TGTGCCAGCAGCCCTCGGACAGCACAAGAGACCCAGTACTTC. As protein: CASSPRTAQETQYF.

This chain uses TRBV30 with TRBJ2-7, with D possibly TRBD2 on 6 matching bases. The CDR3 is made up of 14 amino acids. The ends were cut back, 3 bases at V and 0 bases at J, with 12 bases in the middle. Germline V lookup: CDR1 GTSNPN, CDR2 SVGIG (reference sequence). The CDR3 nucleotides are TGTGCCTGGAGCATAGGGCGGGGCTCCTACGAGCAGTACTTC. This codes for CAWSIGRGSYEQYF. Combining the CDR3 with reference TRBV30 and TRBJ2-7 gives the whole variable domain SQTIHQWPATLVQPVGSPLSLECTVEGTSNPNLYWYRQAAGRGLQLLFYSVGIGQISSEVPQNLSASRPQDRQFILSSKKLLLSDSGFYLCAWSIGRGSYEQYFGPGTRLTVT.

The chain uses TRBV7-6 and TRBJ2-7; the D is unclear. CDR3 length: 11 amino acids. Germline CDR1 SGHVS, CDR2 FNYEAQ. With 5 bases removed from V and 4 bases from J, the gap between germline ends came to 6 bases. The CDR3 bases are TGTGCCAGCAGCCCCGGGTACGAGCAGTACTTC. Translating it yields CASSPGYEQYF. Looking up the rest from reference TRBV7-6 and TRBJ2-7 gives the full variable domain: GAGVSQSPRYKVTKRGQDVALRCDPISGHVSLYWYRQALGQGPEFLTYFNYEAQQDKSGLPNDRFSAERPEGSISTLTIQRTEQRDSAMYRCASSPGYEQYFGPGTRLTVT.

The V gene is TRBV4-2, the J gene TRBJ2-3; perhaps TRBD1 as D (6 bases). From germline, CDR1 is LGHNA and CDR2 YNFKEQ. Trimming took off 5 bases at V and 4 bases at J, with 10 bases between the two ends. The CDR3 is 13 amino acids. The CDR3 sequence: CASSWGRSDTQYF. The CDR3, as DNA: TGTGCCAGCAGCTGGGGGCGATCAGATACGCAGTATTTT.

The CDR3 nucleotides are TGTGCCAGCGAGGACAGGGGCACTAATGAAAAACTGTTTTTT. Amino acid sequence: CASEDRGTNEKLFF. V is TRBV28 and J is TRBJ1-4; 9 nucleotides line up with TRBD1. The CDR3 length is 14 residues. V shed 8 bases and J 2 bases; nucleotides not matched to a gene: 3. Germline CDR1 reads MDHEN; CDR2 reads SYDVKM.

This chain links TRBV3-1 (or the pseudogene TRBV3-2) with TRBJ2-1; D remains ambiguous. Trimming shortened V by 1 base and J by 0 bases, and 13 bases separated the two germline ends. The CDR3 length is 17 residues. The germline V gene has CDR1 LGHDT and CDR2 YNNKEL (reference sequence). CDR3 protein: CASSQVIAADSYNEQFF. As DNA, the CDR3 is TGTGCCAGCAGCCAAGTGATAGCAGCAGACTCCTACAATGAGCAGTTCTTC.

J is TRBJ1-6 and V is TRBV19, with TRBD1 identical over 7 bases. J lost 7 bases, V lost 7 bases, and 7 bases had no gene match. The CDR3 is 14 amino acids. Germline values: CDR1 LNHDA, CDR2 SQIVND (reference sequence). The CDR3 region has the DNA TGTGCCAGTAACCAGGGGGTGAAGAATTCACCCCTCCACTTT. It encodes CASNQGVKNSPLHF.

The V call is TRBV6-6, the J call TRBJ2-1, with TRBD2 as a possible D gene (5 bases). V was cut by 2 bases and J by 5 bases, with 16 bases left in between. The CDR3 is 16 amino acids. CDR1 is MNHNY and CDR2 is SVGAGI in the germline V gene (reference sequence). CDR3 sequence: CASSYPLYSENNEQFF. CDR3 DNA sequence: TGTGCCAGCAGTTACCCACTATATAGCGAGAACAATGAGCAGTTCTTC.